This T cell receptor (beta chain) was sequenced for a study of shared clonotypes between healthy human individuals. TCRdb's copy holds only in-frame clones and misses some; the assay was immunoSEQ multiplex PCR. Found here are hundreds of thousands of clones, around 96% of them singletons; the top ten hold 0.11%. The naive CD8 fraction comprised CD45RO-negative cells positively selected for CCR7 and excluded terminally differentiated effector memory CD45RA+ cells. The sequence was obtained from a woman in her 30s in good health. Sequences were obtained from naive CD8+ T cells sorted from blood.

The CDR3 coding sequence is TGCGCCAGCAGCCAAGCCCCGGAATCACCCCTCCACTTT. Translation gives CASSQAPESPLHF. The genes are TRBV4-1 and TRBJ1-6; no definite D call. The CDR3 loop spans 13 amino acids. Per the germline V gene, CDR1 is MGHRA and CDR2 is YSYEKL. Trimming took off 1 base at V and 10 bases at J, with 8 bases between the two ends.